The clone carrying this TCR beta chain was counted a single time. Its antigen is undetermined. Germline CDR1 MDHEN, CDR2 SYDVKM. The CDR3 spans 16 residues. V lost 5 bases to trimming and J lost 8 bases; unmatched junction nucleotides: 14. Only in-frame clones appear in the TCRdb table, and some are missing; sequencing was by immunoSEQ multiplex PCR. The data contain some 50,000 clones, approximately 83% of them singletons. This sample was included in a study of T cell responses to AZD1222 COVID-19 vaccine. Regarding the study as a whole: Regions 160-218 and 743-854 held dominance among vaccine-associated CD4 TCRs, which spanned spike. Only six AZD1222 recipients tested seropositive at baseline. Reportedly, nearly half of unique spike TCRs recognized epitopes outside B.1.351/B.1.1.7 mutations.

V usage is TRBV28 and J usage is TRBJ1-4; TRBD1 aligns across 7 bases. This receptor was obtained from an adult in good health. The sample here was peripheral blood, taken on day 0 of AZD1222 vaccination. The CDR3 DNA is TGTGCCAGCAGTGACATGACAGGGCTAGAGGGCGAAAAACTGTTTTTT. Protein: CASSDMTGLEGEKLFF.